This entry is about one TCR beta chain. What antigen it recognizes has not been identified. No clone much larger than this one lies a single base away; base qualities are absent. The CDR3 regions of human TCRbeta chains were analyzed by immunosequencing. From the authors' description of their analysis: TCRs in the repertoires were matched against a reference library of SARS-CoV-2-specific TCRs that had been generated with the MIRA antigen-specificity platform. Breadth was defined as the fraction of unique TCRs that were SARS-CoV-2-associated. Depth was defined as the fraction of total T cells that were SARS-CoV-2-associated. Using the MIRA data, each spike-specific TCR was mapped to the spike region that the TCR reacts to and placed in a CD4 or CD8 class. Log10-transformed breadth and depth values were compared by one-way ANOVA with Sidak's multiple comparisons tests. TCRdb took over this immuneACCESS table, retaining in-frame rearrangements with V and J assigned. Such tables are incomplete; in checked studies, under half of the missing clones stem from an unresolved V gene, and the remainder is unexplained. The V and J calls and the clone size are those of that table, but D and trimming were determined from the DNA. The sample profile shows roughly 200,000 clones; about 94% of them were found once. The ten largest make up 1.7% of the sample.

This specimen's time point label, per the study, means: about 28 days (+/-7) after the second vaccine dose. Per the publication, the treatment or condition label means: meningococcal conjugate vaccine given as trial control. Vaccinee samples came from UK trials COV001 and COV002, including a single-blind randomized controlled phase 2/3 trial of AZD1222 (ChAdOx1 nCoV-19) in healthy adults. For TCRbeta chain sequencing, PBMC samples were collected from trial participants at day 0 and at day 28 after the second dose. The data were obtained in a study of T cell responses to AZD1222 COVID-19 vaccine (dated by TCRdb to 2020 to 2022). In terms of the full investigation: A total of approximately 230 trial participants underwent TCR sequencing, of whom 200 to 220 received two doses of AZD1222 and around 26 received two doses of the MenACWY control vaccine. Trial participants were enrolled into age subgroups of 18-55, 56-69 and 70-plus years, which contained approximately 150, 28 and 58 TCR-sequenced participants, respectively.

From the cysteine through the phenylalanine, the CDR3 covers 16 amino acids. Of the read, only the CDR3 DNA is kept; its 48 bases are in frame from base 1. CDR1 and CDR2 are read off the germline V gene as SGDLS and YYNGEE. V is shortened by 0 bases, J by 3 bases, and the region joining them spans 13 bases. Broad study findings and their caveats: Reportedly, almost half of the unique spike-specific TCRs recognized epitopes lying outside the regions that are mutated in the B.1.351 and B.1.1.7 variants. Vaccine-associated CD4 TCRs spanned the whole spike protein, with dominant responses in regions 160-218 and 743-854. Conclusions about previously exposed vaccinees are limited because only a handful of AZD1222 recipients were SARS-CoV-2 seropositive at baseline. In the small 56-69-year group, the increase in depth fell short of significance, most likely because of low power. Most participants were white British and females outnumbered males, and the authors suggested that clonal diversity may have been underestimated. After two AZD1222 doses, spike-specific TCR breadth and depth were significantly higher than at day 0 and than in MenACWY recipients. No day 14 peak-response samples were available, so repertoires were characterized only after the peak T cell response.

Sequenced material: peripheral blood, taken 28 days after the second dose of the MenACWY control vaccine. The chain joins TRBV9 to TRBJ2-1; the D segment may tentatively be TRBD1 or TRBD2, each giving 5 matched bases. The clonotype comes from an adult who received the MenACWY meningococcal vaccine as a control. The DNA sequence is TGTGCCAGCAGCGTAGCAGGGCAGAGGGGCTACAATGAGCAGTTCTTC. It is translated as CASSVAGQRGYNEQFF.